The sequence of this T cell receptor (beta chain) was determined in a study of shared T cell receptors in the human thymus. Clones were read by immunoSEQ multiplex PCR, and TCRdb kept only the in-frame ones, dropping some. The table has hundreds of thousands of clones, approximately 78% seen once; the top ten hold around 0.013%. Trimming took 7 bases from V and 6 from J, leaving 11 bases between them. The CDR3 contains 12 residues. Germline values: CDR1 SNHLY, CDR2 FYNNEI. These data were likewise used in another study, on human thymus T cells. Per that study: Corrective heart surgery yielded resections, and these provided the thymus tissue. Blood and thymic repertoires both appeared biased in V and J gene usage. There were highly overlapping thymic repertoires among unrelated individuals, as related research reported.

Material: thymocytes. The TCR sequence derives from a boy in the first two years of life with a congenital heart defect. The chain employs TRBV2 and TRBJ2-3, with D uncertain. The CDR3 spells CASTQFHDTQYF. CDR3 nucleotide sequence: TGTGCCAGCACACAGTTCCATGATACGCAGTATTTT.